This T cell receptor (beta chain) was documented in a study of blood T cell repertoires in COVID-19. Overall study: Researchers got acute and convalescent COVID-19 samples from the United States, Italy and Spain.

Per the original data handling: For nucleated cells, counts were estimated from reference gene primer amplification. Profiling relied on immunoSEQ multiplex PCR, and the TCRdb table lists in-frame clones only, not all of them. D and trimming were read from the DNA, whereas the V and J calls and clone size are those reported in that table. The sample contains 150,000 to 200,000 clones, 86% of which appear only once. Germline CDR1 MNHEY, CDR2 SVGAGI. The CDR3 covers 14 residues. V was pared by 6 bases and J by 3 bases, with 12 bases between. This sequence originates from an older man with active or convalescent COVID-19. The V gene is TRBV6-5, the J gene TRBJ1-3; the D is unclear. The sequenced sample was peripheral blood. CDR3 coding DNA: TGTGCCAGCAGCCAACGGGGTTATGGAAACACCATATATTTT. Translated: CASSQRGYGNTIYF.